The sequence of this TCR beta chain was determined in a study of T cell clonality in common variable immunodeficiency. Points from the study as a whole: Fewer deletions and N-nucleotide insertions were reportedly seen in common variable immunodeficiency TCR beta sequences.

The CDR3 runs 13 residues. V was pared by 5 bases and J by 8 bases, with 5 bases of the junction left unmatched. Germline-derived CDR1 and CDR2 are KGHSH and LQKENI. Clones were read by immunoSEQ multiplex PCR, and TCRdb kept only the in-frame ones, dropping some. Observed in the sample are approximately 20,000 clones, none of them singletons. This clone has at least ten counts. The antigen is undetermined. The read stops 3 residues short of the end of the CDR3; the missing end is completed from the germline J gene. The sample comprised peripheral blood mononuclear cells. This sequence originates from a human donor with common variable immunodeficiency. The chain employs TRBV18 and TRBJ1-4, with TRBD1 identical over 7 bases. The CDR3 DNA, read in part, is TGTGCCAGCTCATCCCAGGGGGGAGAAAAA. It translates to CASSSQGGEK. The CDR3 as a whole reads CASSSQGGEKLFF.